This T cell receptor beta chain was documented in a study of OX40 agonist ivuxolimab in advanced cancers. For context, the study as a whole: Ivuxolimab, which targeted the costimulatory receptor OX40 (CD134), was an agonistic, fully human IgG2 monoclonal antibody. The purpose of peripheral TCRbeta sequencing was to test whether ivuxolimab changed TCR sequence diversity and led to clonal T-cell expansion. Intravenous ivuxolimab was administered to patients every 2 weeks at six dose levels: 0.01, 0.1, 0.3, 1.5, 3 and 10 mg/kg. Patients were allowed to have had prior anti-PD-1, anti-PD-L1 or anti-CTLA-4 therapy, and 40% of the dose-escalation patients had been treated with checkpoint inhibitors. Among the roughly 54 dose-escalation patients, some 20 had hepatocellular carcinoma, roughly 15 melanoma, 9 renal cell carcinoma and 9 head and neck cancer. Three dose-escalation patients achieved partial responses, one with hepatocellular carcinoma and two with cutaneous melanoma. The paper covers the monotherapy dose-escalation part of the phase I ivuxolimab trial, which included N ≈ 57 patients. In the dose-escalation cohort, more than 80% of patients were male, and the mean age was around 60 years with a range of roughly 23 to 90. The full study reports these points: In partial responders in the 0.1-3.0 mg/kg groups, normalized peripheral clonal expansion was found to be among the lowest, especially among CD8+ T cells. Low levels of normalized T-cell clonal expansion were also seen in some nonresponding patients. On average, CD8+ T cells showed more expanded clones than CD4+ T cells after ivuxolimab. Which antigens the clonally expanded peripheral T cells were specific for was not determined. Clonal expansion of both CD4+ and CD8+ blood T cells was observed from baseline to week 6 at doses 0.1 to 3.0 mg/kg.

For this clone: There is no known antigen for this receptor. No per-base quality is available; no much larger clone lies one base away.

Patients with a history of autoimmune disease or receiving systemic immunosuppression were excluded from the trial. In every dose cohort, peripheral blood was drawn for TCR sequencing at baseline, cycle 4 day 1, and cycle 7 day 1. The samples were drawn from a first-in-human, open-label, multicenter phase I dose-escalation trial of ivuxolimab. Adults with locally advanced or metastatic head and neck squamous cell, hepatocellular, melanoma or renal cell carcinoma were enrolled in the trial. CD4+ and CD8+ T cells were sorted separately from peripheral blood before TCR sequencing. Genomic DNA was isolated from the sorted cells so that the TCRbeta CDR3 region could be sequenced. The immunoSEQ Assay was used for sequencing of TCRbeta CDR3 regions. Drawn from immuneACCESS, this table holds only the in-frame rearrangements with V and J called that TCRdb kept. Clones are partly lost; checked studies trace under half to an unresolved V gene and leave the rest unexplained. For this sample the table gives around 38,000 clones, of which approximately 82% were detected only once. The ten largest clones take up under 9% of the sample.

This specimen consisted of CD4+ or CD8+ T cells sorted from blood, obtained in a trial of the OX40 agonist ivuxolimab. The receptor was isolated from an adult with an advanced solid tumor such as melanoma, head and neck, liver or kidney cancer.

CDR3 loop: CASRANILAGADTQYF. The nucleotide sequence is given as TGTGCCAGCAGGGCAAATATCCTAGCGGGAGCAGATACGCAGTATTTT. This receptor chain uses TRBV11-2 and TRBJ2-3, with 10 junctional bases fitting TRBD2. The CDR3 goes from the cysteine to the phenylalanine over 16 residues. Kept here is only the CDR3 DNA, which spans 48 bases and is read in frame from base 1. From a lookup of the germline V gene, CDR1 and CDR2 are SGHAT and FQNNGV. V lost 6 bases and J lost 4 bases, and the count of bases not matched to a germline gene is 10. When the CDR3 is completed using the reference TRBV11-2 and TRBJ2-3 genes on either side, the full variable domain is EAGVAQSPRYKIIEKRQSVAFWCNPISGHATLYWYQQILGQGPKLLIQFQNNGVVDDSQLPKDRFSAERLKGVDSTLKIQPAKLEDSAVYLCASRANILAGADTQYFGPGTRLTVL.